The entry that follows covers one T cell receptor (beta chain) sequence. The antigen is not known. The data are from a study of ipilimumab plus nivolumab after autologous stem cell transplantation. At the level of the study: A median of about 8 nivolumab and 5 ipilimumab doses were given.

Here immunoSEQ multiplex PCR was the method, and the copy in TCRdb shows in-frame clones only, minus some. The data contain 15,000 to 20,000 clones, 65% to 80% of them singletons. General study findings and limits: The authors say TCR, Treg and microbiome findings warrant further study.

In germline, CDR1 is SGHNT, CDR2 YYREEE (reference sequence). The CDR3 is 17 amino acids. The junction had 6 bases not matched to a gene; V was cut back by 0 bases and J by 4 bases. The sequences come from PBMCs, collected in a trial of ipilimumab plus nivolumab as post-transplant consolidation. The chain is built from TRBV5-4 and TRBJ2-3; 12 nucleotides agree with TRBD2. The sequence derives from a male donor with diffuse large B-cell lymphoma. CDR3 bases: TGTGCCAGCAGCTTGGAGCCACTAGCGGGAGGCGCAGATACGCAGTATTTT. Protein sequence: CASSLEPLAGGADTQYF.